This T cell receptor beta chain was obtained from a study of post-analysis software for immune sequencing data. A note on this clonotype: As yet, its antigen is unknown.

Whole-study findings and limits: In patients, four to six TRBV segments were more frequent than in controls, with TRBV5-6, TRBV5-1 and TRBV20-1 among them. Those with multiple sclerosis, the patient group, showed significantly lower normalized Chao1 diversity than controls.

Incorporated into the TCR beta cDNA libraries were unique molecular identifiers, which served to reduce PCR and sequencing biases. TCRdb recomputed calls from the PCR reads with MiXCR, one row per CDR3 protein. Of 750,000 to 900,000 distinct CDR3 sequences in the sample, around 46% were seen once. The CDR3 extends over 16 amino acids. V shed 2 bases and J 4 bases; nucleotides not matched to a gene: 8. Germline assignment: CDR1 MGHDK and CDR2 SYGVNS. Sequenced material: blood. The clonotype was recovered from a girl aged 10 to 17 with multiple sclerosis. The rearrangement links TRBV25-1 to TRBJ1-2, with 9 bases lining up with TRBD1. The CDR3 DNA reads TGTGCCAGCAGTGAAGGGCACAGGGGGCCGATCTATGGCTACACCTTC. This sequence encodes CASSEGHRGPIYGYTF.